A selection of T cell receptor beta chains follows, all from one sample in a study of T cell repertoires in cytomegalovirus infection. TCRdb analysed the reads with MiXCR anew, one entry per CDR3 protein. The profile shows roughly 730,000 distinct CDR3 sequences, 30% to 40% of them singletons. Which antigens these TCRs recognize remains unknown. Here the sequenced sample was cultured PBMCs, taken from culture after CMV antigen stimulation. These receptors originate from a human donor in good health (CMV status not recorded). Some clones in this sample may be carry-over from other donors' samples. Each CDR3 is given with its conserved first and last residue. D genes are given only for firm matches. Clone size is not always given. Where it is, it says once, few, many or a class for expanded clones.

J gene: TRBJ2-1
clone size: few
V gene: TRBV10-1
D gene: TRBD1
CDR3 protein: CASSESRSGTAYNEQFF
CDR3 DNA: TGCGCCAGCAGTGAGTCAAGGTCGGGGACAGCCTACAATGAGCAGTTCTTC

J gene: TRBJ2-1
clone size: once
V gene: TRBV7-8
D gene: .
CDR3 protein: CASSLAPPRGAGSSDEQFF
CDR3 DNA: TGTGCCAGCAGCTTAGCGCCCCCACGGGGGGCGGGATCATCGGATGAGCAGTTCTTC

J gene: TRBJ2-4
clone size: .
V gene: TRBV7-2
D gene: .
CDR3 protein: CASSSRGGPQYF
CDR3 DNA: TGTGCCAGCAGCTCCCGAGGGGGTCCTCAGTACTTC

J gene: TRBJ2-7
clone size: .
V gene: TRBV18
D gene: .
CDR3 protein: CASSPSPQRGGSYEQYF
CDR3 DNA: TGTGCCAGCTCACCATCACCCCAGCGAGGGGGGTCCTACGAGCAGTACTTC

J gene: TRBJ2-5
clone size: .
V gene: TRBV12-3/TRBV12-4
D gene: TRBD2
CDR3 protein: CASSLGGGVWTQYF
CDR3 DNA: TGTGCCAGCAGTTTAGGGGGGGGGGTGTGGACCCAGTACTTC

J gene: TRBJ1-5
clone size: few
V gene: TRBV11-3
D gene: .
CDR3 protein: CASSHKGGRNQPQHF
CDR3 DNA: TGTGCCAGCAGCCACAAGGGGGGGCGCAATCAGCCCCAGCATTTT

J gene: TRBJ1-5
clone size: .
V gene: TRBV12-3/TRBV12-4
D gene: .
CDR3 protein: CASRPGQQPNQPQHF
CDR3 DNA: TGTGCCAGCAGGCCGGGGCAGCAGCCCAATCAGCCCCAGCATTTT

J gene: TRBJ2-1
clone size: .
V gene: TRBV12-3/TRBV12-4
D gene: .
CDR3 protein: CASSRLQDNEQFF
CDR3 DNA: TGTGCCAGCAGCAGATTACAGGACAATGAGCAGTTCTTC

J gene: TRBJ2-5
clone size: .
V gene: TRBV20-1
D gene: TRBD1
CDR3 protein: CSLGGNQWAQYF
CDR3 DNA: TGTAGCCTAGGGGGCAACCAATGGGCCCAGTACTTC

J gene: TRBJ2-3
clone size: .
V gene: TRBV2
D gene: .
CDR3 protein: CASSVETDTQYF
CDR3 DNA: TGTGCCAGCAGTGTTGAGACGGATACGCAGTATTTT

J gene: TRBJ1-5
clone size: .
V gene: TRBV2
D gene: .
CDR3 protein: CASRASVNQPQHF
CDR3 DNA: TGTGCCAGCAGGGCATCTGTCAACCAGCCCCAGCATTTT

J gene: TRBJ2-5
clone size: many
V gene: TRBV7-2
D gene: TRBD2
CDR3 protein: CASSSFGLAGFGETQYF
CDR3 DNA: TGTGCCAGCAGCTCCTTCGGACTAGCGGGTTTCGGAGAGACCCAGTACTTC

J gene: TRBJ2-2
clone size: .
V gene: TRBV6-2/TRBV6-3
D gene: TRBD2
CDR3 protein: CASSRLAVNTGELFF
CDR3 DNA: TGTGCCAGCAGTCGACTAGCGGTGAACACCGGGGAGCTGTTTTTT

J gene: TRBJ1-2
clone size: .
V gene: TRBV2
D gene: TRBD1
CDR3 protein: CASSSLQGTYGYTF
CDR3 DNA: TGTGCCAGCAGTTCCTTACAGGGGACCTATGGCTACACCTTC

J gene: TRBJ1-1
clone size: few
V gene: TRBV18
D gene: TRBD1
CDR3 protein: CASSPTNRGRTEAFF
CDR3 DNA: TGTGCCAGCTCACCAACGAACAGGGGACGGACTGAAGCTTTCTTT

J gene: TRBJ2-6
clone size: .
V gene: TRBV19
D gene: TRBD1
CDR3 protein: CASSPQGAGGANVLTF
CDR3 DNA: TGTGCCAGTAGTCCCCAGGGGGCGGGCGGGGCCAACGTCCTGACTTTC

J gene: TRBJ2-5
clone size: .
V gene: TRBV5-6
D gene: TRBD2
CDR3 protein: CASSLSGARETQYF
CDR3 DNA: TGTGCCAGCAGCCTAAGCGGGGCACGGGAGACCCAGTACTTC

J gene: TRBJ2-7
clone size: .
V gene: TRBV19
D gene: .
CDR3 protein: CASSMGHYEQYF
CDR3 DNA: TGTGCCAGTAGTATGGGGCACTACGAGCAGTACTTC

J gene: TRBJ2-3
clone size: many
V gene: TRBV7-2
D gene: .
CDR3 protein: CASSFRGTDTQYF
CDR3 DNA: TGTGCCAGCAGCTTCCGAGGGACAGATACGCAGTATTTT

J gene: TRBJ1-2
clone size: .
V gene: TRBV6-6
D gene: TRBD1
CDR3 protein: CASRSGTAYGYTF
CDR3 DNA: TGTGCCAGCAGATCCGGGACAGCATATGGCTACACCTTC

J gene: TRBJ2-3
clone size: .
V gene: TRBV28
D gene: TRBD2
CDR3 protein: CASDRGGLRSTDTQYF
CDR3 DNA: TGTGCCAGCGACCGGGGGGGCCTCCGAAGCACAGATACGCAGTATTTT

J gene: TRBJ2-2
clone size: few
V gene: TRBV19
D gene: .
CDR3 protein: CASTTDPKNTGELFF
CDR3 DNA: TGTGCCAGTACCACAGACCCAAAGAACACCGGGGAGCTGTTTTTT

J gene: TRBJ1-5
clone size: .
V gene: TRBV12-3/TRBV12-4
D gene: .
CDR3 protein: CASSPGPAPQHF
CDR3 DNA: TGTGCCAGCAGCCCGGGCCCCGCGCCCCAGCATTTT

J gene: TRBJ2-1
clone size: .
V gene: TRBV4-1
D gene: .
CDR3 protein: CASSQTSGYNEQLF
CDR3 DNA: TGCGCCAGCAGCCAAACGAGCGGTTACAATGAGCAGCTCTTC

J gene: TRBJ2-1
clone size: once
V gene: TRBV10-3
D gene: .
CDR3 protein: CAISANREIDEQFF
CDR3 DNA: TGTGCCATCAGTGCTAACAGGGAGATCGATGAGCAGTTCTTC

J gene: TRBJ2-1
clone size: .
V gene: TRBV20-1
D gene: TRBD2
CDR3 protein: CSAREWSASGRARGYKEQLF
CDR3 DNA: TGCAGTGCTAGAGAATGGTCCGCTAGCGGGAGGGCCAGAGGTTACAAGGAGCAGTTATTC

J gene: TRBJ2-5
clone size: .
V gene: TRBV5-1
D gene: TRBD2
CDR3 protein: CASSLDPRWASGAQETQYF
CDR3 DNA: TGCGCCAGCAGCTTGGACCCGCGTTGGGCTAGCGGGGCCCAAGAGACCCAGTACTTC